This T cell receptor beta chain was recovered during a study of shared clonotypes between healthy human individuals. In CD8 memory, CD45RO+ cells were put together with CCR7-negative CD45RA+ TemRA cells. The assay ran at deep level. Researchers divided each subset's genomic DNA evenly across several immunoSEQ plates. TCRdb's table, derived via immunoSEQ multiplex PCR, lists solely in-frame clones and lacks some. The sample has some 690,000 clones, 80% to 95% seen once. The sequenced material came from memory CD8+ T cells from PBMCs. The subset: CD45RO+ cells pooled with CCR7-negative TemRA cells. The sequence was obtained from a man aged 18 to 35 in good health. Some clones in this sample may be carry-over from other donors' samples.

The CDR3 sequence: CASSSGLGGSEQFF. The CDR3 DNA follows: TGTGCCAGCAGCTCCGGACTAGGGGGGAGTGAGCAGTTCTTC. The chain uses TRBV7-9 and TRBJ2-1; possibly TRBD2 for D (7 bases). CDR1 is SEHNR and CDR2 is FQNEAQ in the germline V gene (reference sequence). This CDR3 has 14 amino acids. V was clipped by 4 bases and J by 9 bases, with 16 bases between them.